One and the same sample provided the 10 T cell receptor beta chains below, sequenced in a study of T-cell memory formation after mild COVID-19. TCRdb itself ran the 5' RACE reads through MiXCR, one entry per CDR3 protein. The sample includes about 200,000 distinct CDR3 sequences, approximately 10% of them seen just once. The specimen was PBMCs or a T cell subset sorted from them (not recorded which). Receptors originate from a man between 18 and 35 years old who had mild COVID-19 (a few samples of this study predate the infection). Cell type and time point are not known.

V is TRBV20-1 and J is TRBJ2-1; D is unclear. V was clipped by 5 bases and J by 7 bases, with 9 bases between them. CDR3 length equals 11 residues. CDR1 is DFQATT, CDR2 SNEGSKA, per germline (reference sequence). The CDR3: CSASYLNEQFF. The DNA of the CDR3 is TGCAGTGCTTCTTATCTAAATGAGCAGTTCTTC.

This chain uses TRBV7-3 with TRBJ1-3; D is unresolved. Trimming took off 2 bases at V and 0 bases at J, with 11 bases between the two ends. From germline, CDR1 is SGHTA and CDR2 FQGTGA. The CDR3 has 16 amino acids. The CDR3 nucleotides read TGTGCCAGCAGCTTACAAGGCCCGAGCTCTGGAAACACCATATATTTT. Protein product: CASSLQGPSSGNTIYF.

The rearrangement joins TRBV6-6 to TRBJ1-5; D not resolved. CDR1 is MNHNY, CDR2 SVGAGI, per germline (reference sequence). V was cut by 4 bases and J by 6 bases, with 10 bases left in between. The CDR3 loop spans 13 amino acids. This CDR3 reads CASSFSLSQPQHF. CDR3 DNA: TGTGCCAGCAGTTTTTCGCTGAGTCAGCCCCAGCATTTT.

This clonotype was seen repeatedly, ten times or more. This chain uses TRBV24-1 with TRBJ2-3, with D perhaps given as TRBD1 or TRBD2 (5 bases each). Germline-derived CDR1 and CDR2 are KGHDR and SFDVKD. Trimming stripped 4 bases from V and 5 bases from J, with 12 bases between. This CDR3 is built from 14 residues. The CDR3 region is CATSEGAAEDTQYF. In DNA form, the CDR3 reads TGTGCCACCAGTGAAGGGGCAGCGGAAGATACGCAGTATTTT.

This sequence joins TRBV20-1 and TRBJ2-7; the D gene could be TRBD1 or TRBD2 (5 bases each). V lost 5 bases, J lost 5 bases, and 19 bases lay in between. Germline lookup yields CDR1 DFQATT and CDR2 SNEGSKA (reference sequence). There are 14 residues in the CDR3. CDR3 residues: CSAPRGGSQNEQYF. CDR3 nucleotides: TGCAGTGCTCCTCGTGGGGGTTCCCAGAACGAGCAGTACTTC.

The chain joins TRBV28 to TRBJ2-3; D is unclear. This CDR3 has 17 amino acids. Germline CDR1 and CDR2: MDHEN and SYDVKM. Trimming shortened V by 6 bases and J by 2 bases, and 21 bases separated the two germline ends. CDR3 sequence reads: CASRPQVPLELTDTQYF. The CDR3 coding sequence is TGTGCCAGCAGACCTCAGGTACCACTTGAACTCACAGATACGCAGTATTTT. The variable domain in full, completed from reference TRBV28 and TRBJ2-3, reads DVKVTQSSRYLVKRTGEKVFLECVQDMDHENMFWYRQDPGLGLRLIYFSYDVKMKEKGDIPEGYSVSREKKERFSLILESASTNQTSMYLCASRPQVPLELTDTQYFGPGTRLTVL.

This chain uses TRBV7-9 with TRBJ2-7; D might be TRBD2 (5 bases). V dropped 5 bases and J dropped 6 bases, with 8 bases sitting between them. Germline lookup yields CDR1 SEHNR and CDR2 FQNEAQ (reference sequence). There are 11 residues in the CDR3. CDR3 in amino acids: CASSAEGEQYV. The CDR3 nucleotides are TGTGCCAGCAGCGCAGAGGGCGAGCAGTACGTC.

The gene calls are TRBV7-3 and TRBJ2-6; D is undetermined. CDR1 is SGHTA, CDR2 FQGTGA, per germline. V lost 5 bases, J lost 1 base, and 15 bases lay in between. The CDR3 is made up of 17 amino acids. The CDR3 nucleotides read TGTGCCAGCAGCCCCCGGAGTGGGAAGTCTGGGGCCAACGTCCTGACTTTC. Its protein is CASSPRSGKSGANVLTF.

This clonotype was counted ten times or more. The chain employs TRBV25-1 and TRBJ2-1; 7 bases align to TRBD2. The germline V gene encodes CDR1 MGHDK and CDR2 SYGVNS. This CDR3 is built from 15 residues. Trimming removed 3 bases from V and 5 bases from J; junction bases left unmatched: 7. The CDR3 region has the DNA TGTGCCAGCAGTGAGCGAGCGGGACTGAACAATGAGCAGTTCTTC. The encoded protein is CASSERAGLNNEQFF.

This clonotype occurred a few times. The chain carries TRBV7-8 and TRBJ1-3; D is perhaps TRBD1 (5 bases). Germline V gene data show CDR1 as SGHVS and CDR2 as FQNEAQ. V lost 4 bases and J lost 8, with 15 bases in between. The CDR3 loop spans 14 amino acids. The CDR3 DNA reads as TGTGCCAGCAGCTCGACAGATCTCTCGTACACCATATATTTT. This sequence encodes CASSSTDLSYTIYF. Variable domain in full (rest from reference TRBV7-8 and TRBJ1-3): GAGVSQSPRYKVAKRGQDVALRCDPISGHVSLFWYQQALGQGPEFLTYFQNEAQLDKSGLPSDRFFAERPEGSVSTLKIQRTQQEDSAVYLCASSSTDLSYTIYFGEGSWLTVV.